This TCR beta chain appears in the sequencing data of a study of CD8 T cells in ankylosing spondylitis. This clonotype was seen only a few times. The antigen is unknown. The CDR3 contains 15 residues. V was pared by 5 bases and J by 0 bases, with 3 bases of the junction left unmatched. Germline V gene sequence: CDR1 LGHDT, CDR2 YNNKEL (reference sequence). For TCR beta, libraries came from quantitative 5'-RACE with molecular barcodes. TCRdb reanalysed the 5' RACE reads using MiXCR and keeps one entry per CDR3 protein. Of hundreds of thousands of distinct CDR3 sequences in the sample, approximately 17% were seen once. Overall study findings and caveats: CD8+ by phenotype, disease-linked clones were relatively rare in peripheral blood. The study looked at matched synovial fluid samples from ankylosing spondylitis patients. Disease-linked clones were reported to be significantly enriched there. Some of the motif variants had earlier been found in reactive arthritis patients' fluid and blood. Seemingly characteristic of ankylosing spondylitis blood was a TCR beta motif consisting of several highly homologous variants.

The V and J genes are TRBV3-1 and TRBJ2-2; 7 bases are shared with TRBD1. The sample taken for sequencing was blood, either unsorted or a sorted T cell fraction (not recorded which). This clonotype was sampled from a male donor with ankylosing spondylitis. CDR3: CASSMGQPNTGELFF. The CDR3 region has the DNA TGTGCCAGCAGCATGGGACAGCCGAACACCGGGGAGCTGTTTTTT.